The following is a TCR beta chain sequence with its context. The protocol was immunoSEQ multiplex PCR, while the TCRdb copy is restricted to in-frame clones and leaves out a portion. The table lists roughly 120,000 clones, 65% to 75% of them singletons. CDR1 and CDR2 from the germline V gene are SGHRS and YFSETQ. V lost 2 bases and J lost 13; bases outside the gene matches: 6. The CDR3 extends over 12 amino acids. These data come from a study of shared clonotypes between healthy human individuals. Study background: For every donor, three CD4 naive, three CD4 memory, two CD8 naive and one CD8 memory plates were used.

Donors included only healthy HIV-negative adults lacking recent acute infections or vaccinations. The clonotype originates from a woman aged 25 to 45 in good health. This chain connects TRBV5-1 to TRBJ2-1; TRBD2 matches 7 bases. Sequenced: memory CD8+ T cells sorted from blood. This sample's subset: CD45RO+ cells pooled with CCR7-negative TemRA cells. CDR3 sequence reads: CASSFLAGDQFF. The CDR3 DNA reads TGCGCCAGCAGCTTTTTGGCGGGAGACCAGTTCTTC.